The 13 T cell receptor beta chains listed next were all sequenced from one sample in a study of T cells in Graves' hyperthyroidism and ophthalmopathy. The source material, RNA transcripts, was used to amplify TCR beta CDR3 regions. In the first-round RT-PCR of the TCR CDR3, the HTBI primer set was used. From the multiplex PCR reads, TCRdb called clonotypes with MiXCR, one entry per CDR3 protein. The sample has under 400,000 distinct CDR3 sequences; approximately 13% are singletons. Material for sequencing was blood. These receptors were collected from a woman aged 18-35 years with Graves' hyperthyroidism.

This clonotype came up many times. The rearrangement uses TRBV3-1 and TRBJ2-5; D gene uncertain. The CDR3 spans 14 residues. V was pared by 0 bases and J by 3 bases, with 8 bases between. Germline assignment: CDR1 LGHDT and CDR2 YNNKEL (reference sequence). CDR3 nucleotides: TGTGCCAGCAGCCAAGAAAACCTTGAAGAGACCCAGTACTTC. This codes for CASSQENLEETQYF.

This clonotype was counted ten times or more. This sequence joins TRBV10-3 and TRBJ1-1, with no clear D. Trimming pared 3 bases from V and 10 bases from J, leaving 9 bases between. CDR1 ENHRY and CDR2 SYGVKD come from the germline V gene. This CDR3 comprises 11 residues. The CDR3 protein is CAISDRLVAFF. The CDR3 nucleotides read TGTGCCATCAGTGATCGTCTGGTAGCTTTCTTT.

Many counts were recorded for this clonotype. This chain links TRBV2 with TRBJ2-7; tentative D call: TRBD1 (6 bases). The CDR3 runs to 14 residues. Trimming left V 2 bases short and J 2 bases short, with 10 bases between. From germline, CDR1 is SNHLY and CDR2 FYNNEI. The CDR3 DNA is TGTGCCAGCAGTGAAACCCAGGGGCCCTACGAGCAGTACTTC. It specifies CASSETQGPYEQYF.

This clonotype was detected many times. This chain joins TRBV7-2 and TRBJ1-1, with unresolved D. CDR1 and CDR2 from the germline V gene are SGHTA and FQGNSA. The CDR3 loop spans 16 amino acids. The V end lost 1 base, the J end lost 3 bases, and 15 bases lay between the germline ends. CDR3 in amino acids: CASSLGVGQLHTEAFF. Here the CDR3 DNA reads TGTGCCAGCAGCTTAGGGGTAGGGCAGTTACACACTGAAGCTTTCTTT.

The sample holds many counts of this clonotype. The rearrangement joins TRBV19 to TRBJ1-1; D is undetermined. This CDR3 has 12 amino acids. V gave up 5 bases and J gave up 4 bases, with 8 bases separating them. Germline V gene sequence: CDR1 LNHDA, CDR2 SQIVND (reference sequence). The CDR3 is CASSSGVTEAFF. CDR3 nucleotide sequence: TGTGCCAGTAGTTCAGGAGTCACTGAAGCTTTCTTT.

This clonotype was recorded a few times. The chain is built from TRBV6-1 and TRBJ2-2; TRBD1 matches 7 bases. This CDR3 has 15 residues. Germline-derived CDR1 and CDR2 are MNHNS and SASEGT. V gave up 8 bases and J gave up 3 bases; unmatched junction bases: 9. In nucleotides, the CDR3 is TGTGCCAGCGAGCTCCGGGACAGTTACACCGGGGAGCTGTTTTTT. The encoded protein is CASELRDSYTGELFF.

Comment on this clonotype: One end of the junction does not line up with germline, which may come from a read error. The chain employs TRBV19 and TRBJ1-1; D is perhaps TRBD1 (6 bases). CDR3 length equals 14 residues. CDR1 and CDR2 from the germline V gene are LNHDA and SQIVND (reference sequence). The CDR3, as DNA: TGTGCCGGTAGTTTCCGGACAGAGAACACTGAAGCTTTCTTT. This sequence encodes CAGSFRTENTEAFF.

This clonotype was detected ten times or more. The chain recombines TRBV5-1 with TRBJ2-5; D might be TRBD1 (6 bases). This CDR3 contains 14 residues. Per the germline V gene, CDR1 is SGHRS and CDR2 is YFSETQ. V was cut by 1 base and J by 0 bases, with 7 bases left in between. The CDR3, as DNA: TGCGCCAGCAGCTTGACAGGGAACCAAGAGACCCAGTACTTC. Translation: CASSLTGNQETQYF. The whole variable domain, remainder taken from reference TRBV5-1 and TRBJ2-5, is KAGVTQTPRYLIKTRGQQVTLSCSPISGHRSVSWYQQTPGQGLQFLFEYFSETQRNKGNFPGRFSGRQFSNSRSEMNVSTLELGDSALYLCASSLTGNQETQYFGPGTRLLVL.

The chain has TRBV7-2 and TRBJ2-7, with 9 bases that match TRBD2. With V trimmed by 2 bases and J by 3 bases, 14 bases remained unmatched. Germline CDR1 and CDR2: SGHTA and FQGNSA. The CDR3 totals 18 residues. CDR3 DNA: TGTGCCAGCAGCTTACCGGCTTTTGGGGTTAGCGGGAGCTACGAGCAGTACTTC. Its protein is CASSLPAFGVSGSYEQYF.

This clonotype was counted ten times or more. The chain uses TRBV3-1 and TRBJ2-1, with 8 nucleotides matching TRBD1. The trim removed 7 bases at V and 10 bases at J, leaving 21 bases unmatched. CDR3 size: 17 residues. Germline V gene data show CDR1 as LGHDT and CDR2 as YNNKEL (reference sequence). The CDR3 coding sequence is TGTGCCAGCAACCACTTAACCGGGACAGGATCCCTGGGAGAGCAGTTCTTC. Protein product: CASNHLTGTGSLGEQFF.

There are many counts of this clonotype. Here the CDR3 reads CASSQLAEGNEQFF. The CDR3 DNA reads as TGTGCCAGCAGCCAACTAGCGGAAGGGAATGAGCAGTTCTTC. The chain uses TRBV3-1 and TRBJ2-1; 7 positions agree with TRBD2. The V and J ends lost 2 bases and 7 bases, in that order; junction bases with no gene match: 5. Germline assignment: CDR1 LGHDT and CDR2 YNNKEL (reference sequence). CDR3 length: 14 amino acids.

This clonotype showed up just a few times. The chain is built from TRBV5-6 and TRBJ1-2; D might be TRBD1 (5 bases). The CDR3 contains 11 residues. V gave up 4 bases and J gave up 9 bases, with 10 bases separating them. CDR1 SGHDT and CDR2 YYEEEE come from the germline V gene. DNA for the CDR3: TGTGCCAGCAGCACCAGGGTTCGCTACACCTTC. This translates into CASSTRVRYTF.

The V gene is TRBV7-9, the J gene TRBJ1-1; no definite D call. Germline CDR1 reads SEHNR; CDR2 reads FQNEAQ (reference sequence). V was trimmed by 5 bases and J by 7 bases, leaving 26 bases between them. CDR3 length equals 17 residues. CDR3 region: CASSQSNRAFRTREAFF. CDR3 DNA: TGTGCCAGCAGCCAATCCAACCGGGCGTTCAGGACCCGTGAAGCTTTCTTT.